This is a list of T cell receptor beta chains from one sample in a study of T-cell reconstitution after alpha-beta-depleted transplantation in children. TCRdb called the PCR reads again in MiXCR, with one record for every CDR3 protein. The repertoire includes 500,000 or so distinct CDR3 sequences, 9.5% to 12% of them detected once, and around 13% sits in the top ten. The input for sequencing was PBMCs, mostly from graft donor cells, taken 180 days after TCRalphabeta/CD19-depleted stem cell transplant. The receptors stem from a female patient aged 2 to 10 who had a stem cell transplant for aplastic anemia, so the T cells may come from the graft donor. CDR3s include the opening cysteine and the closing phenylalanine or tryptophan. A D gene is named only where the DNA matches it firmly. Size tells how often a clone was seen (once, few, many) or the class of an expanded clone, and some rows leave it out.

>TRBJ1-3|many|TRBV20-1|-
CSAREDGGSSGNTIYF
TGCAGTGCTAGGGAAGACGGGGGGAGCTCTGGAAACACCATATATTTT
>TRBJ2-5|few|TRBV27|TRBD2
CASSQWGLAGETQYF
TGTGCCAGCAGTCAATGGGGACTAGCGGGCGAGACCCAGTACTTC
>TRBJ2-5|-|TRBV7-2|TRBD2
CASSPGGLGRETQYF
TGTGCCAGCAGCCCCGGGGGGTTGGGTCGGGAGACCCAGTACTTC
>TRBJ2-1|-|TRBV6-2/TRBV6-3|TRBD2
CASSYQKRESGNEQFF
TGTGCCAGCAGTTACCAGAAGCGGGAGTCAGGCAATGAGCAGTTCTTC
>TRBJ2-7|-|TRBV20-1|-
CSASRPPGEQYF
TGCAGTGCTAGCCGACCCCCGGGGGAGCAGTACTTC
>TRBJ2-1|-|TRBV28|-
CATTTGPIGNEQFF
TGTGCCACCACGACCGGGCCTATTGGGAATGAGCAGTTCTTC
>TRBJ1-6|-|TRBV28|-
CASTQMNSSPLHF
TGTGCCAGCACTCAAATGAATAGTTCACCCCTCCACTTT
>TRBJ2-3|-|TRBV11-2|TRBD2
CASSLDSRLAGSTDTQYF
TGTGCCAGCAGCTTAGATTCGCGACTAGCGGGGAGCACAGATACGCAGTATTTT
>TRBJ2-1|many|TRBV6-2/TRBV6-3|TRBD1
CASRGDRSSNEQFF
TGTGCCAGCAGGGGGGACAGGTCGTCCAATGAGCAGTTCTTC
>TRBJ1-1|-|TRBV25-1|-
CASSEWSRDAEAFF
TGTGCCAGCAGTGAATGGTCCCGAGACGCTGAAGCTTTCTTT
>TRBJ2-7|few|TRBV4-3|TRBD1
CASSQDFRTGDLTSFYEQYF
TGCGCCAGCAGCCAAGATTTTAGGACAGGAGATTTAACGTCCTTCTACGAGCAGTACTTC
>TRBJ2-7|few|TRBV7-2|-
CASSLVRESYEQYF
TGTGCCAGCAGCTTAGTTCGGGAGTCCTACGAGCAGTACTTC
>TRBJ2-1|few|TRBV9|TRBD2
CASSAREGLAGSYNEQFF
TGTGCCAGCAGCGCCAGGGAGGGCTTAGCGGGGTCCTACAATGAGCAGTTCTTC
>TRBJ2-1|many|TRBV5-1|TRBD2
CASSLEASGRRYNEQFF
TGCGCCAGCAGCTTGGAGGCTAGCGGGAGGAGGTACAATGAGCAGTTCTTC
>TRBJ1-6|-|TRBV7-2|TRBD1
CASSLGGTVKHSPLHF
TGTGCCAGCAGCTTAGGCGGGACAGTAAAACATTCACCCCTCCACTTT
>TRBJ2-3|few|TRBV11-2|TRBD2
CASSLVRGWKTSGFPPDTQYF
TGTGCCAGCAGCTTAGTAAGGGGGTGGAAGACTAGCGGATTCCCCCCAGATACGCAGTATTTT
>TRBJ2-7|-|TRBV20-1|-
CSAQSASYEQYF
TGCAGTGCTCAATCGGCTTCCTACGAGCAGTACTTC
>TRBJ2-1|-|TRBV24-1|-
CATSVIQGVGSGAYNEQFF
TGTGCCACCAGTGTTATACAGGGGGTTGGTAGCGGGGCCTACAATGAGCAGTTCTTC
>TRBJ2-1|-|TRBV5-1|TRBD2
CASKGLPDNYNEQFF
TGCGCCAGCAAGGGACTACCCGATAACTACAATGAGCAGTTCTTC
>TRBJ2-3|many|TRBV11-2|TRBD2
CASSLVQGLVLAGATDTQYF
TGTGCCAGCAGCTTAGTGCAGGGCCTCGTACTAGCGGGAGCAACAGATACGCAGTATTTT
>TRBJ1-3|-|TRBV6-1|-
CASSHRPPGNTIYF
TGTGCCAGCAGTCATCGGCCCCCGGGAAACACCATATATTTT
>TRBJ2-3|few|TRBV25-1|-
CASSVGLHYTDTQYF
TGTGCCAGCAGCGTCGGACTGCATTACACAGATACGCAGTATTTT